This T cell receptor (beta chain) was captured by sequencing in a study of T cells in localized non-small cell lung cancer. Method: immunoSEQ multiplex PCR; TCRdb's copy keeps in-frame clones and lacks some. Of several thousand clones listed, around 92% are singletons. CDR1 LGHNT and CDR2 FRNRAP come from the germline V gene. This CDR3 has 19 residues. Deletions cut 4 bases from V and 8 bases from J, with 32 bases between. On this clone itself: Its target is not known.

The study, taken as a whole, reports: A median of about 54 of the top 100 tumor clones appeared in adjacent lung, which was paired and uninvolved. It was uninvolved adjacent lung that showed the highest T cell clonality, exceeding tumor. It remains possible that heterogeneity exists, since only one tumor region was sequenced.

The TCR comes from a female donor of 60 years or more with stage II squamous cell lung carcinoma. Sequenced here: peripheral blood, sampled before any cancer treatment. The gene calls are TRBV12-5 and TRBJ1-1, with D hard to call. The CDR3 bases are TGTGCTAGTGGTTCCGCCTCGGCGCTCTCTTTCGCATACCCCTCCGAAGCTTTCTTT. This codes for CASGSASALSFAYPSEAFF.